Listed here are 2 T cell receptor beta chains from one sample, sequenced in a study of CD8+ T cells in alopecia areata. Isolated RNA was reverse transcribed into cDNA used as the sequencing template. The protocol was immunoSEQ multiplex PCR, while the TCRdb copy is restricted to in-frame clones and leaves out a portion. Here the sample spans roughly 150,000 clones, 87% being singletons. The specimen was CD8+ T cells sorted from blood, collected at week 0. These TCRs come from a human donor with alopecia areata.

V is TRBV9 and J is TRBJ2-3; 11 nucleotides agree with TRBD2. The ends lost 2 bases at V and 4 bases at J; junction bases unmatched: 3. The length of the CDR3 is 15 residues. Germline CDR1 SGDLS, CDR2 YYNGEE. The chain's CDR3 is CASSVTSGAADTQYF. Here the CDR3 DNA reads TGTGCCAGCAGCGTGACTAGCGGGGCGGCAGATACGCAGTATTTT. Together with reference TRBV9 and TRBJ2-3, the CDR3 gives the full variable domain: DSGVTQTPKHLITATGQRVTLRCSPRSGDLSVYWYQQSLDQGLQFLIQYYNGEERAKGNILERFSAQQFPDLHSELNLSSLELGDSALYFCASSVTSGAADTQYFGPGTRLTVL.

V and J are TRBV19 and TRBJ2-5; no clear D. Germline V gene data show CDR1 as LNHDA and CDR2 as SQIVND (reference sequence). CDR3 length equals 13 residues. The V end lost 5 bases, the J end lost 4 bases, and 11 bases lay between the germline ends. This chain's CDR3 is CASSHMTGETQYF. CDR3 nucleotides: TGTGCCAGTAGTCACATGACGGGAGAGACCCAGTACTTC.